This T cell receptor (beta chain) came from a study of shared T cell receptors in the human thymus. The CDR3 is made up of 11 amino acids. Germline V gives CDR1 SNHLY, CDR2 FYNNEI. Measured with immunoSEQ multiplex PCR; TCRdb has only the in-frame clones, and not every one. The data show about 380,000 clones, approximately 95% seen once. V gene TRBV2 combines with J gene TRBJ2-1; 7 bases match TRBD2. The clonotype comes from a human donor. Sequenced: thymocytes. CDR3: CAVWGGNEQFF. The CDR3 nucleotides are TGTGCTGTATGGGGAGGGAATGAGCAGTTCTTC.